This T cell receptor (beta chain) was documented in a study of blood T cell repertoires in COVID-19. Sequenced by immunoSEQ multiplex PCR; TCRdb stores in-frame clones only, minus some. The sample records about 200,000 clones, 75% to 90% being singletons. There are 14 residues in the CDR3. Germline V lookup: CDR1 GTSNPN, CDR2 SVGIG (reference sequence). Trimming pared 5 bases from V and 3 bases from J, leaving 15 bases between. Before they entered the study, exposed participants had met a COVID-19 case within 2 weeks. The chain recombines TRBV30 with TRBJ2-3; TRBD1 is a possible D gene (6 bases). The TCR sequence derives from a woman aged 25 to 39 who had been exposed to COVID-19. The source material was PBMCs or T cells enriched from blood (not recorded which). The CDR3 reads CAWDTNGQTDTQYF. The CDR3 DNA reads as TGTGCCTGGGATACCAACGGACAGACAGATACGCAGTATTTT.